The 23 T cell receptor beta chains below come from one sample, sequenced in a study (dated by TCRdb to 2016 to 2017). To prepare the library, RT-PCR was applied. Sequencing instrument: Illumina MiSeq. The raw public reads went through TCRdb reprocessing: fastp at Q25, MiXCR clone calling, in-frame beta chains kept. Entries that share a CDR3 protein sequence are merged under the most common genes and DNA. This sample gives 650,000 to 800,000 distinct CDR3 sequences in total; 13% to 15% of them show up just once. The ten biggest clones cover roughly 4% of the sample. The sample comprised memory CD4+ T cells from blood. Every receptor here comes from a female donor in good health, serving as a healthy control.

The chain joins TRBV4-3 to TRBJ2-3; D not resolved. In germline, CDR1 is LGHNA, CDR2 YSLEER. Trimming left V 0 bases short and J 5 bases short, with 12 bases between. The CDR3 runs to 15 residues. The CDR3 loop is CASSQEENFQDTQYF. The CDR3 DNA reads TGCGCCAGCAGCCAAGAGGAGAACTTTCAAGATACGCAGTATTTT.

The table lists this clonotype with many counts. The chain couples TRBV7-2 to TRBJ1-2; 10 bases agree with TRBD1. The CDR3 has 13 residues. The germline gives CDR1 SGHTA, CDR2 FQGNSA. V shed 4 bases and J 5 bases; nucleotides not matched to a gene: 1. The CDR3 protein is CASSSGQGYGYTF. CDR3 coding DNA: TGTGCCAGCAGCTCGGGACAGGGGTATGGCTACACCTTC.

The chain uses TRBV5-1 and TRBJ1-3; D not certain. There are 14 residues in the CDR3. V was trimmed by 1 base and J by 4 bases, leaving 9 bases between them. Germline values: CDR1 SGHRS, CDR2 YFSETQ. This CDR3 reads CASSLIVGGNTIYF. The CDR3 nucleotides read TGCGCCAGCAGCTTGATCGTGGGAGGAAACACCATATATTTT.

This clonotype has only a few counts. The chain has TRBV20-1 and TRBJ2-3; 8 bases are a match to TRBD1. The CDR3 is made up of 16 amino acids. Germline CDR1 DFQATT, CDR2 SNEGSKA (reference sequence). V trimming: 3 bases; J trimming: 0 bases; junction bases outside the gene matches: 8. The CDR3 loop reads CSASSGQGLSTDTQYF. The CDR3 bases are TGCAGTGCTAGTTCTGGACAGGGACTGAGCACAGATACGCAGTATTTT.

This clonotype was observed a few times. The J gene is TRBJ1-5, the V gene TRBV20-1, with a weak D call TRBD1 (5 bases). CDR3 size: 13 residues. Germline V gene sequence: CDR1 DFQATT, CDR2 SNEGSKA (reference sequence). Trimming shortened V by 2 bases and J by 7 bases, and 12 bases separated the two germline ends. Here the CDR3 reads CSARQGERQPQHF. In DNA form, the CDR3 reads TGCAGTGCTAGACAGGGAGAGAGGCAGCCCCAGCATTTT.

The chain has TRBV20-1 and TRBJ2-3; D gene ambiguous. The germline CDR1 and CDR2 sequences are DFQATT and SNEGSKA (reference sequence). V lost 3 bases and J lost 4, with 11 bases in between. CDR3 length: 13 residues. The CDR3 coding sequence is TGCAGTGCTAGCCCCCGACAACCAGATACGCAGTATTTT. Protein sequence: CSASPRQPDTQYF.

The chain employs TRBV28 and TRBJ2-1; possible D gene TRBD1, 6 bases. The germline V gene has CDR1 MDHEN and CDR2 SYDVKM. There are 15 residues in the CDR3. Trimming took off 2 bases at V and 9 bases at J, with 17 bases between the two ends. In DNA form, the CDR3 reads TGTGCCAGCAGTTTACCCGGGACAAGGGCCCGTGAGCAGTTCTTC. Its protein is CASSLPGTRAREQFF.

This clonotype was detected many times. J is TRBJ2-2 and V is TRBV12-3 or TRBV12-4; tentative D call: TRBD2 (5 bases). V lost 8 bases and J 2 bases, leaving 12 bases between the germline ends. This CDR3 spans 14 amino acids. This CDR3 reads CASFEGSNTGELFF. The CDR3 DNA reads TGTGCCAGCTTCGAGGGCTCTAACACCGGGGAGCTGTTTTTT.

The sample holds a few counts of this clonotype. This chain links TRBV10-3 with TRBJ1-5; possibly TRBD1 for D (6 bases). The CDR3 has 14 amino acids. With 6 bases removed from V and 2 bases from J, the gap between germline ends came to 11 bases. Germline V gene sequence: CDR1 ENHRY, CDR2 SYGVKD. The CDR3 DNA reads as TGTGCCATCAGGGAGGGGGGCGGCAATCAGCCCCAGCATTTT. Its translation is CAIREGGGNQPQHF.

The rearrangement uses TRBV29-1 and TRBJ1-1; D might be TRBD1 (6 bases). The CDR3 has 13 residues. V was cut by 3 bases and J by 2 bases, with 10 bases left in between. From germline, CDR1 is SQVTM and CDR2 ANQGSEA. DNA of the CDR3: TGCAGCGTTGACAGGGGACACAACACTGAAGCTTTCTTT. This translates into CSVDRGHNTEAFF.

About this clonotype: Relative to the germline gene, one junction end is altered; a read error may explain this. The rearrangement links TRBV7-2 to TRBJ2-4; no reliable D call. The CDR3 runs to 11 residues. Germline V gives CDR1 SGHTA, CDR2 FQGNSA. The DNA of the CDR3 is TGTGCCAGCAGCTCCCAAAACCTTCAGTACTTC. Amino acids: CASSSQNLQYF.

This clonotype was detected only a few times. It may be a read error: a sequence one base away is much more abundant. V gene TRBV6-2 or TRBV6-3 combines with J gene TRBJ1-3; 7 bases are shared with TRBD1. V was clipped by 6 bases and J by 4 bases; unmatched bases: 3. There are 13 residues in the CDR3. Germline-derived CDR1 and CDR2 are MNHEY and SVGEGT. In nucleotides, the CDR3 is TGTGCCAGCAGCCGGGGACAGGGAAACACCATATATTTT. Translation gives CASSRGQGNTIYF.

This clonotype was recorded at least ten times. The V call is TRBV6-5, the J call TRBJ2-7, with TRBD1 as a possible D gene (7 bases). The V end lost 3 bases, the J end lost 6 bases, and 21 bases lay between the germline ends. Germline loops: CDR1 MNHEY, CDR2 SVGAGI. This CDR3 has 16 residues. The CDR3 bases are TGTGCCAGCAGTTATTCCGGCAGGGGGGTGTCTGGCGAGCAGTACTTC. Protein: CASSYSGRGVSGEQYF.

This clonotype was picked up a small number of times. This rearrangement joins TRBV9 to TRBJ2-7, with 7 bases matching TRBD2. The CDR3 has 16 amino acids. The V segment lost 0 bases and the J segment 0 bases; nucleotides outside the gene matches: 6. The germline gives CDR1 SGDLS, CDR2 YYNGEE. CDR3 nucleotide sequence: TGTGCCAGCAGCGTAGGGGCTAGCGGCAACTCCTACGAGCAGTACTTC. Its translation: CASSVGASGNSYEQYF.

Comments on this clonotype: The junction departs from germline at one end; a sequencing error may be responsible. The chain joins TRBV12-3 or TRBV12-4 to TRBJ2-1, with D possibly being TRBD2 (6 bases). This CDR3 has 13 residues. In DNA, the CDR3 is TGTGCCAGCTGGCGGGACTCCCACAATGAGCAGTTCTTC. This encodes CASWRDSHNEQFF.

The chain couples TRBV12-3 or TRBV12-4 to TRBJ2-4, with D unresolved. Between the trimmed V and J ends, which lost 1 base and 2 bases, there was a span of 6 bases. The CDR3 runs to 14 residues. The CDR3: CASSLGATKNIQYF. The CDR3 DNA sequence: TGTGCCAGCAGTTTAGGTGCGACCAAAAACATTCAGTACTTC.

The rearrangement joins TRBV20-1 to TRBJ1-6, with unresolved D. The length of the CDR3 is 13 residues. CDR1 and CDR2 (germline): DFQATT, SNEGSKA (reference sequence). V was cut by 0 bases and J by 9 bases, with 9 bases left in between. CDR3 sequence (DNA): TGCAGTGCTAGAGATCTAGGCACTTCACCCCTCCACTTT. Translating it yields CSARDLGTSPLHF.

The chain employs TRBV12-3 or TRBV12-4 and TRBJ2-7, with 10 bases lining up with TRBD2. V lost 6 bases, J lost 3 bases, and 2 bases stayed unmatched. The CDR3 totals 13 residues. This chain's CDR3 is CASRPSGSYEQYF. In DNA form, the CDR3 reads TGTGCCAGCAGGCCTAGCGGGAGCTACGAGCAGTACTTC.

This clonotype has only a few counts. The gene calls are TRBV6-6 and TRBJ1-1, with D possibly TRBD1 on 5 matching bases. V lost 2 bases to trimming and J lost 4 bases, with 11 bases between them. Germline CDR1 reads MNHNY; CDR2 reads SVGAGI (reference sequence). This CDR3 contains 14 residues. This chain's CDR3 is CASSYLSGFTEAFF. DNA for the CDR3: TGTGCCAGCAGTTACCTGTCAGGGTTCACTGAAGCTTTCTTT.

This clonotype was detected a few times. The chain employs TRBV4-2 and TRBJ1-1; a possible D gene is TRBD1 (5 bases). From germline, CDR1 is LGHNA and CDR2 YNFKEQ. Trimming left V 4 bases short and J 5 bases short, with 11 bases between. CDR3 length equals 13 residues. CDR3 nucleotides: TGTGCCAGCAGCCCGACAGCGCGAACTGAAGCTTTCTTT. This sequence encodes CASSPTARTEAFF.

This clonotype was observed at least ten times. The chain couples TRBV5-8 to TRBJ2-7, with D possibly being TRBD1 (5 bases). Germline V gives CDR1 SGHTS, CDR2 YDEGEE. CDR3 length: 13 amino acids. Trimming pared 1 base from V and 3 bases from J, leaving 8 bases between. The chain's CDR3 is CASSLKGRYEQYF. For the CDR3, the DNA is TGTGCCAGCAGCTTGAAGGGGCGCTACGAGCAGTACTTC. The variable domain in full, with the rest retrieved from reference TRBV5-8 and TRBJ2-7, is EAGVTQSPTHLIKTRGQQATLRCSPISGHTSVYWYQQALGLGLQFLLWYDEGEERNRGNFPPRFSGRQFPNYSSELNVNALELEDSALYLCASSLKGRYEQYFGPGTRLTVT.

The chain joins TRBV7-2 to TRBJ2-3; D remains ambiguous. Between the trimmed V and J ends, which lost 2 bases and 1 base, there was a span of 19 bases. CDR3 length equals 18 residues. The germline V gene has CDR1 SGHTA and CDR2 FQGNSA. The CDR3 is CASSLKLGLEKRTDTQYF. DNA for the CDR3: TGTGCCAGCAGCTTAAAGTTAGGTTTAGAAAAACGCACAGATACGCAGTATTTT. The full variable domain, its missing parts supplied by reference TRBV7-2 and TRBJ2-3, is GAGVSQSPSNKVTEKGKDVELRCDPISGHTALYWYRQSLGQGLEFLIYFQGNSAPDKSGLPSDRFSAERTGGSVSTLTIQRTQQEDSAVYLCASSLKLGLEKRTDTQYFGPGTRLTVL.

This clonotype was seen many times. V usage is TRBV4-3 and J usage is TRBJ1-2, with 7 bases aligning to TRBD1. This CDR3 spans 14 amino acids. Germline V lookup: CDR1 LGHNA, CDR2 YSLEER. V trimming: 2 bases; J trimming: 13 bases; junction bases outside the gene matches: 13. CDR3 loop: CASSQLTESGGVTF. The CDR3 nucleotides read TGCGCCAGCAGCCAACTGACAGAGTCAGGGGGGGTCACCTTC.